This TCR beta chain was obtained from a study of human T cells and chemical hapten exposure. Time point specified: patch test 1, 2 weeks after DPC sensitization. Regarding treatment: therapeutic diphenylcyclopropenone sensitization with weekly scalp DPC. Individual cDNA molecules in this library carried unique molecular identifiers. How the authors handled the data: Samples held a median of approximately 94,000 TCRs, range about 23,224–700,000. One entry per CDR3 protein results from TCRdb running MiXCR on the RACE reads. The V and J calls and clone size come from TCRdb's table, not from the authors' own analysis. Among some 340,000 distinct CDR3 sequences listed, 5.5% to 8% were seen once. V shed 3 bases, J shed 9 bases, and the junction held 14 bases outside the gene matches. The length of the CDR3 is 16 residues. Per the germline V gene, CDR1 is SQVTM and CDR2 is ANQGSEA.

Material: whole blood, obtained in connection with sensitization to the hapten diphenylcyclopropenone (DPC). The chain employs TRBV29-1 and TRBJ2-1; 10 positions agree with TRBD1. The TCR originated in a young woman with alopecia areata. Some clones in this sample may be carry-over from other donors' samples. The DNA of the CDR3 is TGCAGCGTTGAGTCCACCGGGACAGGGGAAGGGGGTGAGCAGTTCTTC. This gives the protein CSVESTGTGEGGEQFF.